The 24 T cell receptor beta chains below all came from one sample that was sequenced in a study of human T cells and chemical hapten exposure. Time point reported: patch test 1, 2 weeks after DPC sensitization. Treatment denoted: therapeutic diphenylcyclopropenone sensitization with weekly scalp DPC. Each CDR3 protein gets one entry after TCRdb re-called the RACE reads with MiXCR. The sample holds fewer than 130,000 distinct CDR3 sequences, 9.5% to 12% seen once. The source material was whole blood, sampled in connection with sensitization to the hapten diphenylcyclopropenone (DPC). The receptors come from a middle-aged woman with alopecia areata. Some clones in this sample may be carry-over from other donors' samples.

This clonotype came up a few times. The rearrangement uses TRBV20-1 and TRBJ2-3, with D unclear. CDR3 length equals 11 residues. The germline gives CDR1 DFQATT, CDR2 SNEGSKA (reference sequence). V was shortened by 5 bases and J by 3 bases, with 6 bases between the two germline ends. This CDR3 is CSALRTDTQYF. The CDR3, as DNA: TGCAGTGCTCTGAGGACAGATACGCAGTATTTT.

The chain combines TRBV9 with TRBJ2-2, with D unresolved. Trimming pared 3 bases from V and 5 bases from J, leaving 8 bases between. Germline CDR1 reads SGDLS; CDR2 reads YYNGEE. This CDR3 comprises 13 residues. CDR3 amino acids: CASSAPSTGELFF. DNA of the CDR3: TGTGCCAGCAGCGCCCCCTCTACCGGGGAGCTGTTTTTT.

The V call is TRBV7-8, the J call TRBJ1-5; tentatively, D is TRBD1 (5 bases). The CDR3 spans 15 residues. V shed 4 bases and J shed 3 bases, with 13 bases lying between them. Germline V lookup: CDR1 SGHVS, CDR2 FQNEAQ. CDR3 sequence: CASSSWDGYNQPQHF. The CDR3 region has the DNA TGTGCCAGCAGCTCCTGGGACGGGTACAATCAGCCCCAGCATTTT. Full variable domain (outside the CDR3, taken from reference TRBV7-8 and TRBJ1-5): GAGVSQSPRYKVAKRGQDVALRCDPISGHVSLFWYQQALGQGPEFLTYFQNEAQLDKSGLPSDRFFAERPEGSVSTLKIQRTQQEDSAVYLCASSSWDGYNQPQHFGDGTRLSIL.

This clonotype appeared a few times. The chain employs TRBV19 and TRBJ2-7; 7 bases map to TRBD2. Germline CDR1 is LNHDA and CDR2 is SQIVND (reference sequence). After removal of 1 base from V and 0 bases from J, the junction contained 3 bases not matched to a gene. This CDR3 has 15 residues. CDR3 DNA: TGTGCCAGTAGTATAGGTAGCGGGCCCTCCTACGAGCAGTACTTC. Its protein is CASSIGSGPSYEQYF.

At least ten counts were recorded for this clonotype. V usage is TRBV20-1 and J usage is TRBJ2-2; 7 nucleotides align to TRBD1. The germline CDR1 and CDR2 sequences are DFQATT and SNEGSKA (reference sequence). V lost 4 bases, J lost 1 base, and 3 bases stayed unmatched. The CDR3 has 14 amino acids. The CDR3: CSATGDRNTGELFF. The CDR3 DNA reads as TGCAGTGCTACCGGGGACAGGAACACCGGGGAGCTGTTTTTT.

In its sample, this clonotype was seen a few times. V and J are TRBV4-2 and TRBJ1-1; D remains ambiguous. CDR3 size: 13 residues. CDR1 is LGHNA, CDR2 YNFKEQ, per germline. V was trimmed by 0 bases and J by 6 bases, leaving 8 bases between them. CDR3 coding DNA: TGTGCCAGCAGCCAAGATCGGGCCGCTGAAGCTTTCTTT. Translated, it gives CASSQDRAAEAFF.

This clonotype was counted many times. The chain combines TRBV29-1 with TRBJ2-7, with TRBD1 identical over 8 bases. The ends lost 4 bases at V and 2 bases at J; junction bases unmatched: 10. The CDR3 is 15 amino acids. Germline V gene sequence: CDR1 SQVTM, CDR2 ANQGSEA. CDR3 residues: CSVGRAGTGPYEQYF. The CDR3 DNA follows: TGCAGCGTTGGGAGGGCCGGGACAGGCCCCTACGAGCAGTACTTC.

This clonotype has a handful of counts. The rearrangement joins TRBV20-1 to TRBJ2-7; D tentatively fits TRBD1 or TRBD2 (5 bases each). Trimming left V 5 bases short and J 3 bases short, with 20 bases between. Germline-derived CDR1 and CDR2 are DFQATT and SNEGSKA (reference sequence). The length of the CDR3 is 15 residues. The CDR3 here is CSAPHYRDGGYEQYF. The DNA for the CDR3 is TGCAGTGCTCCTCACTACCGGGACGGAGGCTACGAGCAGTACTTC.

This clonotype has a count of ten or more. The CDR3 sequence is CASSPTSGMYYEQYF. For the CDR3, the DNA is TGTGCCAGCAGTCCGACTAGCGGGATGTACTACGAGCAGTACTTC. The chain is built from TRBV27 and TRBJ2-7, with 11 bases identical to TRBD2. Germline V gene data show CDR1 as MNHEY and CDR2 as SMNVEV (reference sequence). Losses at the gene ends were 5 bases for V and 3 bases for J; bases not matched to a gene: 6. The CDR3 runs 15 residues.

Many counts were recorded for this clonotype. CDR3 DNA sequence: TGTGCCAGCAGCTCGCCGACCGGGACAGGGAGTACCGACTATGGCTACACCTTC. This gives the protein CASSSPTGTGSTDYGYTF. This chain connects TRBV7-9 to TRBJ1-2; 9 bases map to TRBD1. This CDR3 comprises 18 residues. V shed 4 bases and J 3 bases; nucleotides not matched to a gene: 15. CDR1 is SEHNR, CDR2 FQNEAQ, per germline (reference sequence).

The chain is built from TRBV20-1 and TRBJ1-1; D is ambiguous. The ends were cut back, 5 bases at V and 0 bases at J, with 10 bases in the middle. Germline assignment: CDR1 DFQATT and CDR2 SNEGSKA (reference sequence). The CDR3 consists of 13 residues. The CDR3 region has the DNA TGCAGTGCTCGACCGGACGTGAACACTGAAGCTTTCTTT. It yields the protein CSARPDVNTEAFF.

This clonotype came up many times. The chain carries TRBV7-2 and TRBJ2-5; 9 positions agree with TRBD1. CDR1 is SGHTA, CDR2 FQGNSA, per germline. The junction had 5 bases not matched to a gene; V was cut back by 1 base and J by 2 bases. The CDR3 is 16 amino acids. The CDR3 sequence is CASSLGPGQGQETQYF. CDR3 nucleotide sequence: TGTGCCAGCAGCTTAGGCCCTGGACAGGGGCAAGAGACCCAGTACTTC.

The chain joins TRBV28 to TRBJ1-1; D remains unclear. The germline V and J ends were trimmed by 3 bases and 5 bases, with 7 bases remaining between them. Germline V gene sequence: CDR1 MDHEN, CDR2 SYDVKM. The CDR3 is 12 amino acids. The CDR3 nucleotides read TGTGCCAGCAGTTTTGAGGTAACTGAAGCTTTCTTT. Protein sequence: CASSFEVTEAFF.

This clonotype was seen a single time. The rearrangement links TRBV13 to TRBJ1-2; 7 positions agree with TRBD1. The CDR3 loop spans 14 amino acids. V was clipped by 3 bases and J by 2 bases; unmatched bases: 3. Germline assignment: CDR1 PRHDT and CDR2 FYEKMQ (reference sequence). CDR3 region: CASSLTGTNYGYTF. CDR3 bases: TGTGCCAGCAGCTTGACAGGGACCAACTATGGCTACACCTTC.

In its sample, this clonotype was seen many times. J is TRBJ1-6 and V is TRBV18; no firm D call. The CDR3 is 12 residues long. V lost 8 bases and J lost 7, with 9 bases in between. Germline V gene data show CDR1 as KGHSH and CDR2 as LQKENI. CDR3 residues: CASRSGNSPLHF. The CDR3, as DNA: TGTGCCAGCCGCAGCGGCAATTCACCCCTCCACTTT.

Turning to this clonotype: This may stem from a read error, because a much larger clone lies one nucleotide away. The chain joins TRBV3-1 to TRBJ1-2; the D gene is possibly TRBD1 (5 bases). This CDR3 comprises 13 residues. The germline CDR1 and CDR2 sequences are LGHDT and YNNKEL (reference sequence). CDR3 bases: TGTACCAGCAGCCAAGGGACCGCCCCGGGCTACACCTTC. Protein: CTSSQGTAPGYTF.

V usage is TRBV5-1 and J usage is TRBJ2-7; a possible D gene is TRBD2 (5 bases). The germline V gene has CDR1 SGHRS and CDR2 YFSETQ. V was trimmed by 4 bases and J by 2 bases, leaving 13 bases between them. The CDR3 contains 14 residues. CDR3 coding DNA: TGCGCCAGCAGCCCCGCCAGAGGGACCTACGAGCAGTACTTC. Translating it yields CASSPARGTYEQYF.

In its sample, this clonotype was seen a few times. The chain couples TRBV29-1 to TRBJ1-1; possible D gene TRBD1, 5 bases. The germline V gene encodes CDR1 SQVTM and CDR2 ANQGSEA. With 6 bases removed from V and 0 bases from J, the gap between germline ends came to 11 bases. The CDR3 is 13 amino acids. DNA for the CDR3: TGCAGCGTGGCTACAGGTATGAACACTGAAGCTTTCTTT. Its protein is CSVATGMNTEAFF.

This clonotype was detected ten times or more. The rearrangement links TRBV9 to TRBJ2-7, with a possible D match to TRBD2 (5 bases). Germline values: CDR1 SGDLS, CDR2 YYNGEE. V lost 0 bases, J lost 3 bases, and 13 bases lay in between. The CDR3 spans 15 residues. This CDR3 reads CASSVEGTRIYEQYF. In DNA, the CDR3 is TGTGCCAGCAGCGTAGAGGGTACTAGAATCTACGAGCAGTACTTC.

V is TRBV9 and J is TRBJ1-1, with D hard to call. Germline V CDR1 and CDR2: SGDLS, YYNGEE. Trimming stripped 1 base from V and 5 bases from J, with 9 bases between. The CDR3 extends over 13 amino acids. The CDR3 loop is CASSVILGTEAFF. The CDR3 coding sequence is TGTGCCAGCAGCGTAATTCTGGGGACTGAAGCTTTCTTT.

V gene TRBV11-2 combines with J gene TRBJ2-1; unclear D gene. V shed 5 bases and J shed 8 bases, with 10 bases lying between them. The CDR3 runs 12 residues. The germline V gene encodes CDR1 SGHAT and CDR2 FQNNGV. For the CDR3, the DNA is TGTGCCAGCAGCATTTCGACCTATGAGCAGTTCTTC. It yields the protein CASSISTYEQFF.

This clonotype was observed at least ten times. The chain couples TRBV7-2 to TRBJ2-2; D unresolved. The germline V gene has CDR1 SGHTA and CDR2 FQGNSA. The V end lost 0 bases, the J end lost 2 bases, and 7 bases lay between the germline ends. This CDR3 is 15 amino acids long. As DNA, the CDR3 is TGTGCCAGCAGCTTAGCGTTGGGCAACACCGGGGAGCTGTTTTTT. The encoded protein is CASSLALGNTGELFF.

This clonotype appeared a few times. This CDR3 reads CATLSQETGEQYF. The CDR3, as DNA: TGTGCCACATTGTCGCAGGAGACTGGGGAGCAGTACTTC. This chain links TRBV28 with TRBJ2-7, with D unclear. The CDR3 totals 13 residues. Between the trimmed V and J ends, which lost 10 bases and 7 bases, there was a span of 20 bases. CDR1 and CDR2 (germline): MDHEN, SYDVKM.

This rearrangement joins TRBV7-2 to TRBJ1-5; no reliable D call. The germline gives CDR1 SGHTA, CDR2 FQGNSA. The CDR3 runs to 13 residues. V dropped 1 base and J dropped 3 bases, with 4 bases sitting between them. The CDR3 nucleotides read TGTGCCAGCAGCTTAGTGTTCAATCAGCCCCAGCATTTT. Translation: CASSLVFNQPQHF.